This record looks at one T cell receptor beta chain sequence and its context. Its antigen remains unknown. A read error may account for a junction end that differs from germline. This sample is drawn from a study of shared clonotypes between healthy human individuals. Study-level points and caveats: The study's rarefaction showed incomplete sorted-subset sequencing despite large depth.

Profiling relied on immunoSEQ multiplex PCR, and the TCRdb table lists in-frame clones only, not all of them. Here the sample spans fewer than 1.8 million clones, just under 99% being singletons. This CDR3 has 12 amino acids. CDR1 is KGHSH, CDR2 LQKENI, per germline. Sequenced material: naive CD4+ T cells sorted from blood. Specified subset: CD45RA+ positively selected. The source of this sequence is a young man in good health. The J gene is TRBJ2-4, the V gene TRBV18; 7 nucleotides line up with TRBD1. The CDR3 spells CASSPGQESPHF. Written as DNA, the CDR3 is TGTGCCAGCTCACCCGGACAGGAAAGCCCCCACTTC.